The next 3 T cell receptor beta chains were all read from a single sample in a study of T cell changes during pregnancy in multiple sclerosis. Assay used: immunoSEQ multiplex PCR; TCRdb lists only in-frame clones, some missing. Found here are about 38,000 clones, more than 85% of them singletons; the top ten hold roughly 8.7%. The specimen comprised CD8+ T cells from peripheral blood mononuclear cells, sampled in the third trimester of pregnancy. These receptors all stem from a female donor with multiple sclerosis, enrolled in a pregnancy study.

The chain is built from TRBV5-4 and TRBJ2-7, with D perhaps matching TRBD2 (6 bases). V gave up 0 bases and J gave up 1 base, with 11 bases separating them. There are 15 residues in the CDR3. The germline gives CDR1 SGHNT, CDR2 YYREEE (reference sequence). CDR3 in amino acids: CASSLDDSGSYEQYF. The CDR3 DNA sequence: TGTGCCAGCAGCTTGGACGATAGCGGATCCTACGAGCAGTACTTC.

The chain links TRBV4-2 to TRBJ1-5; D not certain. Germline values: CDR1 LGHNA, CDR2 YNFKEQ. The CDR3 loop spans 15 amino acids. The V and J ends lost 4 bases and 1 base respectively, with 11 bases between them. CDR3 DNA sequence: TGTGCCAGCAGCCGAGATACAGAGAGCAATCAGCCCCAGCATTTT. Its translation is CASSRDTESNQPQHF.

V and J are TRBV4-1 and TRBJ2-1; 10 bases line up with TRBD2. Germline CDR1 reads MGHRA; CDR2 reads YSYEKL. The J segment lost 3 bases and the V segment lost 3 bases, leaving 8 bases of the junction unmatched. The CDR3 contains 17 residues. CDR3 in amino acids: CASSQQAGTSDYNEQFF. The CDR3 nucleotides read TGCGCCAGCAGCCAGCAAGCCGGGACTAGCGACTACAATGAGCAGTTCTTC.